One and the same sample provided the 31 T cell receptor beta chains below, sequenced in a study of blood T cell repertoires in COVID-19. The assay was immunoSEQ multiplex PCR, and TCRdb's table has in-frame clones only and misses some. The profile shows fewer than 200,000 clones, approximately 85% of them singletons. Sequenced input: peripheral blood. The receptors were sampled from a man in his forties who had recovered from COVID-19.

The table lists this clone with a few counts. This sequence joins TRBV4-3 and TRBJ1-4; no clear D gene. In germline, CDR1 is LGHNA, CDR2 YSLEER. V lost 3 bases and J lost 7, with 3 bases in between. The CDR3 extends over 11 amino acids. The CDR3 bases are TGCGCCAGCAGCCAGAGTGAAAAACTGTTTTTT. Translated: CASSQSEKLFF.

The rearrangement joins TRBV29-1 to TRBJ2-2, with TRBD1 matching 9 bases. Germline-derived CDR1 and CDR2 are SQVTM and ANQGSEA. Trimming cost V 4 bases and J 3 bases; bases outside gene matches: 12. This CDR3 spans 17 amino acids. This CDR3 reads CSVAPTPTGGDTGELFF. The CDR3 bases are TGCAGCGTTGCCCCCACACCGACAGGGGGGGACACCGGGGAGCTGTTTTTT.

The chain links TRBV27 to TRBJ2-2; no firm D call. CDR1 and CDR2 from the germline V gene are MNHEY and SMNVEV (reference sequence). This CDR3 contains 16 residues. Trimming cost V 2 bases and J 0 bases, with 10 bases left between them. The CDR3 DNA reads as TGTGCCAGCAGTTTACTACAGCCCACGAACACCGGGGAGCTGTTTTTT. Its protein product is CASSLLQPTNTGELFF.

CDR3 sequence reads: CASSPRRSGNTIYF. The CDR3 DNA follows: TGTGCCAGCTCACCGCGTCGCTCTGGAAACACCATATATTTT. The chain recombines TRBV18 with TRBJ1-3; no clear D gene. This CDR3 spans 14 amino acids. The germline V gene encodes CDR1 KGHSH and CDR2 LQKENI. V gave up 3 bases and J gave up 0 bases, with 6 bases separating them.

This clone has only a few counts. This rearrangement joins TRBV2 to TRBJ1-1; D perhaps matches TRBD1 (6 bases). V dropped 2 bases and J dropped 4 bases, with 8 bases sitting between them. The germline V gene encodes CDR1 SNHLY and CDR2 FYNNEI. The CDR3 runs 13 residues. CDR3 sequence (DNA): TGTGCCAGCAGTGAATCCAGGGGCACTGAAGCTTTCTTT. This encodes CASSESRGTEAFF.

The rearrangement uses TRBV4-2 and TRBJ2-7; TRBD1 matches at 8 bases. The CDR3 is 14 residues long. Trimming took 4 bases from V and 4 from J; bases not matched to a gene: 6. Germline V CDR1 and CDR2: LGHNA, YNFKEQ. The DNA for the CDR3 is TGTGCCAGCAGCCGCGACAGGGGAATGTACGAGCAGTACTTC. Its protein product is CASSRDRGMYEQYF.

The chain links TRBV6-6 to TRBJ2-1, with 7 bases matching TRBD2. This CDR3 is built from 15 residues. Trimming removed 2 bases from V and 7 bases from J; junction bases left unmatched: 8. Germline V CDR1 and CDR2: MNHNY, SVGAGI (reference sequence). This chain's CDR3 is CASSYPAGRENEQFF. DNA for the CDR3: TGTGCCAGCAGTTACCCAGCGGGAAGAGAAAATGAGCAGTTCTTC.

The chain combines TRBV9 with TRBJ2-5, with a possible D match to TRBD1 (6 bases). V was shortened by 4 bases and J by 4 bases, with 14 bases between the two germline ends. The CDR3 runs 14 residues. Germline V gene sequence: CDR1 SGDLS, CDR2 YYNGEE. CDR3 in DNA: TGTGCCAGCAGCTCTTCAGGGGCCCGAGAGACCCAGTACTTC. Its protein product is CASSSSGARETQYF.

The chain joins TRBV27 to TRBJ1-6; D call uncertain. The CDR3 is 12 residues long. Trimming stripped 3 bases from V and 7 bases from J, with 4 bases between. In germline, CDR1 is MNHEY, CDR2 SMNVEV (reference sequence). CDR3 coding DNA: TGTGCCAGCAGTTTTGAGAATTCACCCCTCCACTTT. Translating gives CASSFENSPLHF.

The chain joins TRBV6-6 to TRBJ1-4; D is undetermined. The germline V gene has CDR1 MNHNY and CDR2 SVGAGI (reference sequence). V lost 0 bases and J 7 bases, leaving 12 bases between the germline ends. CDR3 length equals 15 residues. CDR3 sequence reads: CASSYSISGTEKLFF. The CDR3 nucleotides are TGTGCCAGCAGTTACTCGATTTCGGGTACTGAAAAACTGTTTTTT.

The CDR3 reads CASSFGTGANGPLHF. Written as DNA, the CDR3 is TGTGCCAGCAGTTTCGGTACAGGGGCGAACGGGCCCCTCCACTTT. This chain joins TRBV27 and TRBJ1-6; TRBD1 matches at 7 bases. With 3 bases clipped from V and 13 bases from J, the junction kept 12 bases outside the gene matches. This CDR3 contains 15 residues. Germline loops: CDR1 MNHEY, CDR2 SMNVEV (reference sequence).

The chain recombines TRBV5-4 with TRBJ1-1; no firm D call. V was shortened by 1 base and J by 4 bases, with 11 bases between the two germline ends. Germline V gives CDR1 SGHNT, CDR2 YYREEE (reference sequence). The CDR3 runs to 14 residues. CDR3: CASSLKTSGTEAFF. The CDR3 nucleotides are TGTGCCAGCAGCTTGAAGACATCAGGCACTGAAGCTTTCTTT. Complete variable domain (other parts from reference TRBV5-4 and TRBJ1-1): ETGVTQSPTHLIKTRGQQVTLRCSSQSGHNTVSWYQQALGQGPQFIFQYYREEENGRGNFPPRFSGLQFPNYSSELNVNALELDDSALYLCASSLKTSGTEAFFGQGTRLTVV.

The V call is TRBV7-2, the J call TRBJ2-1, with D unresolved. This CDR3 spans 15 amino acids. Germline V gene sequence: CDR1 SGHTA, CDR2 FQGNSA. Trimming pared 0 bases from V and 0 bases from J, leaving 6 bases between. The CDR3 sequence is CASSLAHLSYNEQFF. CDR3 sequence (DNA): TGTGCCAGCAGCTTAGCACACCTCTCCTACAATGAGCAGTTCTTC.

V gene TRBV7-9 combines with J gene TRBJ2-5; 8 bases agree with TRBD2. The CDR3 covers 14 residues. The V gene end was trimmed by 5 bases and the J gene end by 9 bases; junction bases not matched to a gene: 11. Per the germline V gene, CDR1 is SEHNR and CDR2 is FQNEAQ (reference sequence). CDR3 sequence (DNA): TGTGCCAGCAGCCCAGCGGGCGGGGGGTCGTCCCAGTACTTC. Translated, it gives CASSPAGGGSSQYF.

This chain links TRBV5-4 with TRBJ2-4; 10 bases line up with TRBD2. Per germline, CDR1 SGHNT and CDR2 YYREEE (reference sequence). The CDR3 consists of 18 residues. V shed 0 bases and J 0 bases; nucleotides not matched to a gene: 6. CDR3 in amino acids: CASSLASTSGLAKNIQYF. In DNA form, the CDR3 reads TGTGCCAGCAGCTTGGCCTCGACTAGCGGGCTAGCCAAAAACATTCAGTACTTC.

Here the CDR3 DNA reads TGTGCCAGCAGCGATAGGACCGGGAGCCGCCACGAGCAGTACTTC. This sequence encodes CASSDRTGSRHEQYF. This sequence joins TRBV7-8 and TRBJ2-7; TRBD2 is a possible D gene (6 bases). The V gene lost 5 bases and the J gene lost 5 bases, with 19 bases spanning the gap. The CDR3 has 15 amino acids. CDR1 and CDR2 (germline): SGHVS, FQNEAQ.

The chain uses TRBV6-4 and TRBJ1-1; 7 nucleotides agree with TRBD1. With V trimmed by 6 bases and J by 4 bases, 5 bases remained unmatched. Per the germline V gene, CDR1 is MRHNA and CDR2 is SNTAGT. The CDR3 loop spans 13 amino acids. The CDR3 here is CASSPQGGTEAFF. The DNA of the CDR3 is TGTGCCAGCAGCCCCCAGGGGGGCACTGAAGCTTTCTTT.

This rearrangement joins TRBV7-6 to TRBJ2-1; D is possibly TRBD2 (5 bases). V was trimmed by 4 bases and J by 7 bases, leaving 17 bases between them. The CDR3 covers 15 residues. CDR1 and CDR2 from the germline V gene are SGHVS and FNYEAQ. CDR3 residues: CASSSVALFGNEQFF. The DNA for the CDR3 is TGTGCCAGCAGCTCGGTAGCGCTGTTTGGAAATGAGCAGTTCTTC.

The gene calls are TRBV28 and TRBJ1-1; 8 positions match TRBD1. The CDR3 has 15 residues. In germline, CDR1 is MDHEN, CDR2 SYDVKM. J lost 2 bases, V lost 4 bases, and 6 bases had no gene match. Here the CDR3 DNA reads TGTGCCAGCAGTTCTGCGGCAGGGGGCAACACTGAAGCTTTCTTT. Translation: CASSSAAGGNTEAFF. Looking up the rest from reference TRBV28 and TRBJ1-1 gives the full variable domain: DVKVTQSSRYLVKRTGEKVFLECVQDMDHENMFWYRQDPGLGLRLIYFSYDVKMKEKGDIPEGYSVSREKKERFSLILESASTNQTSMYLCASSSAAGGNTEAFFGQGTRLTVV.

The CDR3 region is CASSLAAPEGYTF. CDR3 nucleotide sequence: TGTGCCAGCAGCTTGGCGGCCCCTGAGGGCTACACCTTC. The V call is TRBV7-9, the J call TRBJ1-2; D is ambiguous. Looked up from germline, CDR1 is SEHNR and CDR2 is FQNEAQ (reference sequence). CDR3 size: 13 residues. Deletions cut 3 bases from V and 8 bases from J, with 13 bases between.

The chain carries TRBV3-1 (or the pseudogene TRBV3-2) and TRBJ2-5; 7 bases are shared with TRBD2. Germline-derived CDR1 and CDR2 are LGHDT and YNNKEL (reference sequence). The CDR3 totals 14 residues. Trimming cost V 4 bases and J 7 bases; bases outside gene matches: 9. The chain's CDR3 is CASSRGTSGGTQYF. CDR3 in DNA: TGTGCCAGCAGCCGCGGGACCTCGGGAGGGACCCAGTACTTC.

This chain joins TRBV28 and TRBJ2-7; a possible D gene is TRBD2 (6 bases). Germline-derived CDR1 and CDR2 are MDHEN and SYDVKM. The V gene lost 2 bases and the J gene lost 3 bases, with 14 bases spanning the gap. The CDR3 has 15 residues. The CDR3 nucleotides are TGTGCCAGCAGTTTAATCCACGGGAGTAGCTACGAGCAGTACTTC. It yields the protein CASSLIHGSSYEQYF.

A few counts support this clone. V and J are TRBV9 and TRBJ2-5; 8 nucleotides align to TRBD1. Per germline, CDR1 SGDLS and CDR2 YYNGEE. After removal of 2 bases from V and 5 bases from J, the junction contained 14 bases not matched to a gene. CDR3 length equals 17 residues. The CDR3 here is CASSVGTGTLTRETQYF. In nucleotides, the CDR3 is TGTGCCAGCAGCGTCGGGACAGGAACTCTAACGAGGGAGACCCAGTACTTC.

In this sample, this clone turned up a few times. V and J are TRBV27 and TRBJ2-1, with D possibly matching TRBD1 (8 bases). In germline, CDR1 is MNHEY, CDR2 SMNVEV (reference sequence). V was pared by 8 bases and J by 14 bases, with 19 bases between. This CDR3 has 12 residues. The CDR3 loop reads CASLSAGQEEFF. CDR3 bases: TGTGCCAGCCTATCAGCGGGACAGGAGGAGTTCTTC.

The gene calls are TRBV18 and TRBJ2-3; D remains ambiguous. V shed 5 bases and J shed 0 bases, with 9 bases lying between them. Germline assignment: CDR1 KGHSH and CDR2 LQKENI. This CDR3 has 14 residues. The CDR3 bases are TGTGCCAGCTCATACCAGGCTAGCACAGATACGCAGTATTTT. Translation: CASSYQASTDTQYF.

The CDR3: CASSYLTGELFF. CDR3 nucleotide sequence: TGTGCCAGCAGTTATCTCACCGGGGAGCTGTTTTTT. The chain combines TRBV6-5 with TRBJ2-2; D not certain. V gave up 3 bases and J gave up 4 bases, with 3 bases separating them. Germline V gene sequence: CDR1 MNHEY, CDR2 SVGAGI. The CDR3 contains 12 residues.

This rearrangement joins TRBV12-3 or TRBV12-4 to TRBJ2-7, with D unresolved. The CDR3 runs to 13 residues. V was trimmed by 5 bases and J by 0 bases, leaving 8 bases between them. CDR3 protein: CASSPLDSYEQYF. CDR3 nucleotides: TGTGCCAGCAGTCCCTTAGACTCCTACGAGCAGTACTTC.

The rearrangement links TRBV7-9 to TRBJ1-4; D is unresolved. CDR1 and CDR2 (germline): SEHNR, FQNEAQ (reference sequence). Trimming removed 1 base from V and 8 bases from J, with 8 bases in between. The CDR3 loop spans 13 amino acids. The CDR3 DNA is TGTGCCAGCAGCTTAGGATTCGGGGAAAAACTGTTTTTT. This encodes CASSLGFGEKLFF.

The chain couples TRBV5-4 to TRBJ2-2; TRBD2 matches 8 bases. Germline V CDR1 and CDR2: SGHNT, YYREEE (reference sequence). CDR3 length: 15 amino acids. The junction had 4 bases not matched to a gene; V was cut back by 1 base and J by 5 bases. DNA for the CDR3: TGTGCCAGCAGCTTGATGGGACTAGGGACCGGGGAGCTGTTTTTT. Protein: CASSLMGLGTGELFF.

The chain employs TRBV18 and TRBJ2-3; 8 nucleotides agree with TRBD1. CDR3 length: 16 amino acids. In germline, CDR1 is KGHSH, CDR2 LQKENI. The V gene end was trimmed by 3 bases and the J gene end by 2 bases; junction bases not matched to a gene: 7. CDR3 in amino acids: CASSPAQGVYTDTQYF. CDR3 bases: TGTGCCAGCTCACCGGCACAGGGGGTTTACACAGATACGCAGTATTTT.

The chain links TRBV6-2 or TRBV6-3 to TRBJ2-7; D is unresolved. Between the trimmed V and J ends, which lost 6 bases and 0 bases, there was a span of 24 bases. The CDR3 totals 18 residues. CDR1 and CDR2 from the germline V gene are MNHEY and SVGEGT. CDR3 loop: CASSPAGSPIFNSYEQYF. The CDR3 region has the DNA TGTGCCAGCAGCCCCGCCGGGTCCCCAATATTTAACTCCTACGAGCAGTACTTC.